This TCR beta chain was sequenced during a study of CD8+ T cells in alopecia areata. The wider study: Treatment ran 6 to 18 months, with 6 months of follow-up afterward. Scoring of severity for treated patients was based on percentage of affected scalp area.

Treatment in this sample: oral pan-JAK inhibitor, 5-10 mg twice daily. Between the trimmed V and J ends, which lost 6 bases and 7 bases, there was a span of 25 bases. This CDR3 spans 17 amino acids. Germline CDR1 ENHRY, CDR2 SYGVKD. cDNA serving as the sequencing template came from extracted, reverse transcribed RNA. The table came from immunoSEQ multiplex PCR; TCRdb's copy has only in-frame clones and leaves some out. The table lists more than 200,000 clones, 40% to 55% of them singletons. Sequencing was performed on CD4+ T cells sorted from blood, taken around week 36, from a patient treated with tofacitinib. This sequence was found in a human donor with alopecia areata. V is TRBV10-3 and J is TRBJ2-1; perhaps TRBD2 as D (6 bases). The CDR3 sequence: CAISEYPSQGGGNEQFF. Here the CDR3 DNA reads TGTGCCATCAGCGAATACCCCTCTCAGGGAGGTGGGAATGAGCAGTTCTTC.